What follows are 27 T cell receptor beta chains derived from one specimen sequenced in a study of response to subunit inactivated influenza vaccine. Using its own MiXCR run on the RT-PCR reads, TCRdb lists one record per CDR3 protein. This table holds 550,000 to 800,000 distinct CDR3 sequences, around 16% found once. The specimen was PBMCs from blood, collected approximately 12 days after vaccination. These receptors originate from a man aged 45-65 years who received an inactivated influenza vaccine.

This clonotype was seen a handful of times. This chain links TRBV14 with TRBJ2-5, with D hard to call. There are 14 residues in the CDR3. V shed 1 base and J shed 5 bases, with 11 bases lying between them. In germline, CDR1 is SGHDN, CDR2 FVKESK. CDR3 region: CASSQGARRETQYF. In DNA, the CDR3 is TGTGCCAGCAGCCAAGGGGCCAGACGGGAGACCCAGTACTTC.

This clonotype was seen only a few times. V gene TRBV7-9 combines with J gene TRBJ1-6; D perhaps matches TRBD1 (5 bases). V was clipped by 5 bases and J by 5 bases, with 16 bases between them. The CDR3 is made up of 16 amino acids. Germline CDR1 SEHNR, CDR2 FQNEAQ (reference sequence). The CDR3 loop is CASSAKPGLNNSPLHF. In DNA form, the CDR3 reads TGTGCCAGCAGCGCAAAACCGGGACTAAATAATTCACCCCTCCACTTT.

This chain's CDR3 is CATSRGPDRGRGNEQFF. DNA of the CDR3: TGTGCCACCAGCAGAGGGCCTGACAGGGGTAGGGGCAATGAGCAGTTCTTC. V is TRBV15 and J is TRBJ2-1; 8 nucleotides match TRBD1. With V trimmed by 1 base and J by 6 bases, 11 bases remained unmatched. The CDR3 is 17 residues long. In germline, CDR1 is LNHNV, CDR2 YYDKDF (reference sequence).

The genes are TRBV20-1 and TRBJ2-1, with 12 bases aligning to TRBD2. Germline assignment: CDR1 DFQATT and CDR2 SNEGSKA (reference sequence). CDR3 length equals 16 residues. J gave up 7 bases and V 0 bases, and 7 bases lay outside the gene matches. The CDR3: CSARDSASGRVNEQFF. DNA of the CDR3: TGCAGTGCTAGAGATTCGGCTAGCGGGAGGGTTAATGAGCAGTTCTTC.

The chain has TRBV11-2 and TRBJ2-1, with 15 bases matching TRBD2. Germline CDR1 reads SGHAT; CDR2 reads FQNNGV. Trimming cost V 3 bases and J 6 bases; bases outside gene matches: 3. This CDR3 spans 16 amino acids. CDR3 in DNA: TGTGCCAGCAGCTTCGGACTAGCGGGGGGGCTCAATGAGCAGTTCTTC. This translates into CASSFGLAGGLNEQFF.

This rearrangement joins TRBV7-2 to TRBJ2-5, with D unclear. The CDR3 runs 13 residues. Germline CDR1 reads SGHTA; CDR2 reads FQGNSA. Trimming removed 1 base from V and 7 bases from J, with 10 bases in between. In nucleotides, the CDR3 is TGTGCCAGCAGCTTAGACGCAGTTGGGACCCAGTACTTC. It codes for CASSLDAVGTQYF. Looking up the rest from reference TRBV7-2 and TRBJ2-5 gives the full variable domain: GAGVSQSPSNKVTEKGKDVELRCDPISGHTALYWYRQSLGQGLEFLIYFQGNSAPDKSGLPSDRFSAERTGGSVSTLTIQRTQQEDSAVYLCASSLDAVGTQYFGPGTRLLVL.

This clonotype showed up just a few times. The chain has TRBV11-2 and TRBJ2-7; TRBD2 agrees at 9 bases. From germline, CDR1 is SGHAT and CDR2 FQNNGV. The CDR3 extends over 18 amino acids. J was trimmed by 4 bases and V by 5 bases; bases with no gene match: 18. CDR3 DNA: TGTGCCAGCAGCCCCCGCGCGGGGCTAGCGGGGAGAAAATACGAGCAGTACTTC. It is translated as CASSPRAGLAGRKYEQYF.

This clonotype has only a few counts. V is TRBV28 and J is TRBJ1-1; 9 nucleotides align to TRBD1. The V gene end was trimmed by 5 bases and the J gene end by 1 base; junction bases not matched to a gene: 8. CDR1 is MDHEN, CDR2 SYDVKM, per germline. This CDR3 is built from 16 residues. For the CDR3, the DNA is TGTGCCAGCAGTCCCGGGACAGGGTTGAGGAACACTGAAGCTTTCTTT. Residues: CASSPGTGLRNTEAFF.

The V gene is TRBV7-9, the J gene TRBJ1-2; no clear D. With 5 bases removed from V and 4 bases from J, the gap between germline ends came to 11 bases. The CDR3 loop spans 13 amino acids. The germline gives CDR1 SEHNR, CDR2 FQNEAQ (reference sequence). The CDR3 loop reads CASSPQTTYGYTF. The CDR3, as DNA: TGTGCCAGCAGCCCCCAGACGACCTATGGCTACACCTTC.

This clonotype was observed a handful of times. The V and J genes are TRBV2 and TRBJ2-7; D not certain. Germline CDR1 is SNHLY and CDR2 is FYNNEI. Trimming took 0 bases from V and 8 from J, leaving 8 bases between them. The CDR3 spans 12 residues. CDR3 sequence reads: CASSEAMEKQYF. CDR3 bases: TGTGCCAGCAGTGAAGCAATGGAAAAGCAGTACTTC.

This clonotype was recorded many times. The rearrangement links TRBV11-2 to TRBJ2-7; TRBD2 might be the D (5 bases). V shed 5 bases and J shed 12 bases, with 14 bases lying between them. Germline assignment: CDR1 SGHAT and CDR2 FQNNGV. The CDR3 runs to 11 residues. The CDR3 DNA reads TGTGCCAGCAGCGTCGGAGGACCCGCGTACTTC. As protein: CASSVGGPAYF.

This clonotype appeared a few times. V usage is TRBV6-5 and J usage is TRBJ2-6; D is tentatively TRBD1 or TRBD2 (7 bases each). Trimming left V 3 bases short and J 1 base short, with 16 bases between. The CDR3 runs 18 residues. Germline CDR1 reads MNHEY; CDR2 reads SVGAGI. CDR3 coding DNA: TGTGCCAGCAGTTATACGGCAGGGGGAGGGTCTGGGGCCAACGTCCTGACTTTC. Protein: CASSYTAGGGSGANVLTF.

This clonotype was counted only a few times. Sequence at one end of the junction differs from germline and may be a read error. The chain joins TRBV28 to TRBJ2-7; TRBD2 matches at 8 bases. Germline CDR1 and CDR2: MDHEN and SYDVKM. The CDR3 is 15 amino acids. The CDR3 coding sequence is TGTGCCAGCATTTTAGGACTAGCCGGCTCCTACGAGCAGTACTTC. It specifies CASILGLAGSYEQYF.

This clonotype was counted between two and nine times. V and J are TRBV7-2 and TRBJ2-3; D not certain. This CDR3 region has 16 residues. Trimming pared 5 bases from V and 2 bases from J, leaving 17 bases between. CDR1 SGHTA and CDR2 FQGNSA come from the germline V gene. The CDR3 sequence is CASSPPFTIATDTQYF. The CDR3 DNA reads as TGTGCCAGCAGCCCTCCCTTTACAATCGCCACAGATACGCAGTATTTT.

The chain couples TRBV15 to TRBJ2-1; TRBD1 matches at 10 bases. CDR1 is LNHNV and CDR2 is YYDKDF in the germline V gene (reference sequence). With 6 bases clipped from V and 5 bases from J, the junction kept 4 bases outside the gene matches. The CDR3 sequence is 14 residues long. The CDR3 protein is CATRTGTGDNEQFF. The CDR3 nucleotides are TGTGCCACCAGGACCGGGACAGGGGACAATGAGCAGTTCTTC.

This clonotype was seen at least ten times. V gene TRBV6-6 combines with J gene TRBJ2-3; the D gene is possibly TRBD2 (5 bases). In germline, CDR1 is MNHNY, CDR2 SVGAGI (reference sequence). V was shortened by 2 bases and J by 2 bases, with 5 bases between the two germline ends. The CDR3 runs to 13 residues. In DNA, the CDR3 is TGTGCCAGCAGTTACCTAGCCACAGATACGCAGTATTTT. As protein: CASSYLATDTQYF.

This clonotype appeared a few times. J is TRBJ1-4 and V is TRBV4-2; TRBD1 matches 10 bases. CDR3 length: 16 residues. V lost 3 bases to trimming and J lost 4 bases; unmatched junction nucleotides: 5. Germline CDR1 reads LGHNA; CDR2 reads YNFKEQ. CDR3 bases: TGTGCCAGCAGCCATCCCGGGACAGGGGATAATGAAAAACTGTTTTTT. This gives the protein CASSHPGTGDNEKLFF.

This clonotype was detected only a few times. DNA for the CDR3: TGTGCCAGCTCATCCAACGGGGCCGGCCCCAACGAGCAGTACTTC. The encoded protein is CASSSNGAGPNEQYF. The V gene is TRBV18, the J gene TRBJ2-7; D possibly uses TRBD1 or TRBD2 (5 bases each). This CDR3 comprises 15 residues. The V gene's germline CDR1 is KGHSH and CDR2 LQKENI. The V gene lost 5 bases and the J gene lost 5 bases, with 19 bases spanning the gap.

CDR3 bases: TGTGCCTGCCCCATGGCACCTGGGGCCAACGTCCTGACTTTC. Protein: CACPMAPGANVLTF. The chain recombines TRBV30 with TRBJ2-6; no clear D gene. The CDR3 runs 14 residues. CDR1 and CDR2 from the germline V gene are GTSNPN and SVGIG (reference sequence). Trimming stripped 6 bases from V and 2 bases from J, with 11 bases between.

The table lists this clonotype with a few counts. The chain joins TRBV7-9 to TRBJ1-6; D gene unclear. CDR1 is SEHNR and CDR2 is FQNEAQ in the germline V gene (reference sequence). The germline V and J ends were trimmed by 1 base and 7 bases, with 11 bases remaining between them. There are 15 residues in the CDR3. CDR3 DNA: TGTGCCAGCAGCTTAGGACCGGGAGGCAATTCACCCCTCCACTTT. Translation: CASSLGPGGNSPLHF. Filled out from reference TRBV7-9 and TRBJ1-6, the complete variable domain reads DTGVSQNPRHKITKRGQNVTFRCDPISEHNRLYWYRQTLGQGPEFLTYFQNEAQLEKSRLLSDRFSAERPKGSFSTLEIQRTEQGDSAMYLCASSLGPGGNSPLHFGNGTRLTVT.

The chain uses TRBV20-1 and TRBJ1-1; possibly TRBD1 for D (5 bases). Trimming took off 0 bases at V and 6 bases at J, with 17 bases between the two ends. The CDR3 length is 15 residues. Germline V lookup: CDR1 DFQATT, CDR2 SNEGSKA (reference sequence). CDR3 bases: TGCAGTGCTAGAGACCGGGACCGCCCTTATGCTGAAGCTTTCTTT. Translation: CSARDRDRPYAEAFF.

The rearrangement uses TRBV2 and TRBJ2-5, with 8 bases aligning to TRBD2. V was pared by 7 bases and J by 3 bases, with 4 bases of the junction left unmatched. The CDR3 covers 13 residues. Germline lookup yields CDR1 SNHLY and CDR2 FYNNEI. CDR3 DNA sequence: TGTGCCAGCAATATAGCGGGGAAAGAGACCCAGTACTTC. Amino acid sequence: CASNIAGKETQYF.

DNA for the CDR3: TGTGCCAGCAGCCCAAGCGGGGTAGGAGGCACCGGGGAGCTGTTTTTT. Translated: CASSPSGVGGTGELFF. The rearrangement links TRBV7-3 to TRBJ2-2, with 7 positions matching TRBD2. Trimming took 5 bases from V and 4 from J; bases not matched to a gene: 10. The CDR3 covers 16 residues. From germline, CDR1 is SGHTA and CDR2 FQGTGA.

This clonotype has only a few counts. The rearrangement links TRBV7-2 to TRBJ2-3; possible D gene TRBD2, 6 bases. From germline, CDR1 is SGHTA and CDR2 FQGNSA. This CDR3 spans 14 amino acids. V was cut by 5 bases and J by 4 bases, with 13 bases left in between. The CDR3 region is CASSRDLGSDTQYF. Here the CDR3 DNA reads TGTGCCAGCAGCAGGGACTTAGGATCAGATACGCAGTATTTT.

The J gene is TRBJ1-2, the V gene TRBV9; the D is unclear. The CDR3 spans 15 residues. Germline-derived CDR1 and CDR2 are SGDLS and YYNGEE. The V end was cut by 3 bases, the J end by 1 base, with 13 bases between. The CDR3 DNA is TGTGCCAGCAGCGAGACCCACGCGGATAACTATGGCTACACCTTC. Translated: CASSETHADNYGYTF. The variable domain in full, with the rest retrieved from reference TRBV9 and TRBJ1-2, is DSGVTQTPKHLITATGQRVTLRCSPRSGDLSVYWYQQSLDQGLQFLIQYYNGEERAKGNILERFSAQQFPDLHSELNLSSLELGDSALYFCASSETHADNYGYTFGSGTRLTVV.

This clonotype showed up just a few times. The CDR3 nucleotides read TGCAGTGCCAGGGACAGCACCGGAGGCTCACCCCTCCACTTT. The encoded protein is CSARDSTGGSPLHF. The chain carries TRBV20-1 and TRBJ1-6; 7 nucleotides match TRBD1. The CDR3 consists of 14 residues. V dropped 6 bases and J dropped 10; count of bases not matched to a gene: 12. CDR1 is DFQATT and CDR2 is SNEGSKA in the germline V gene (reference sequence).

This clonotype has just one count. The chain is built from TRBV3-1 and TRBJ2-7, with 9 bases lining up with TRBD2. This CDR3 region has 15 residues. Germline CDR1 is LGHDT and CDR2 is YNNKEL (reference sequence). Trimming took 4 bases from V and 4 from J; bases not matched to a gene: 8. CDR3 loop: CASSPRLAEIYEQYF. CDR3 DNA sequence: TGTGCCAGCAGCCCAAGACTAGCGGAGATTTACGAGCAGTACTTC.